Listed below are T cell receptor beta chains from one sample, sequenced in a study of OX40 agonist ivuxolimab in advanced cancers. Profiling relied on immunoSEQ multiplex PCR, and the TCRdb table lists in-frame clones only, not all of them. This sample has around 31,000 clones, with 80% to 95% found just once. Sample: CD4+ or CD8+ T cells sorted from blood, taken in a trial of the OX40 agonist ivuxolimab. Receptors were obtained from an adult with an advanced solid tumor such as melanoma, head and neck, liver or kidney cancer. The CDR3 runs from the conserved cysteine through the conserved F or W. The order of the fields is V gene, D gene, J gene, CDR3 protein, CDR3 DNA. D genes are given only for firm matches.

v_gene: TRBV7-9; d_gene: -; j_gene: TRBJ2-1; CDR3aa: CASSSVSYNEQFF; CDR3nt: TGTGCCAGCAGTTCCGTTTCCTACAATGAGCAGTTCTTC
v_gene: TRBV4-1; d_gene: -; j_gene: TRBJ1-6; CDR3aa: CASSHPGGSNSPLHF; CDR3nt: TGCGCCAGCAGCCACCCGGGGGGCTCGAATTCACCCCTCCACTTT
v_gene: TRBV5-1; d_gene: TRBD2; j_gene: TRBJ2-3; CDR3aa: CASSLSSGGTSSTDTQYF; CDR3nt: TGCGCCAGCAGCTTGTCTAGCGGGGGCACGTCTAGCACAGATACGCAGTATTTT
v_gene: TRBV30; d_gene: -; j_gene: TRBJ1-2; CDR3aa: CAWSPGLPRYYGYTF; CDR3nt: TGTGCCTGGAGCCCAGGACTTCCGAGGTACTATGGCTACACCTTC
v_gene: TRBV13; d_gene: -; j_gene: TRBJ1-6; CDR3aa: CASSFGGVDSPLHF; CDR3nt: TGTGCCAGCAGCTTCGGGGGGGTAGATTCACCCCTCCACTTT
v_gene: TRBV7-3; d_gene: TRBD1; j_gene: TRBJ2-3; CDR3aa: CASSFGTGGADTQYF; CDR3nt: TGTGCCAGCAGCTTTGGGACAGGGGGCGCGGATACGCAGTATTTT
v_gene: TRBV6-5; d_gene: -; j_gene: TRBJ1-2; CDR3aa: CASSYGKLNYGYTF; CDR3nt: TGTGCCAGCAGTTACGGAAAACTTAACTATGGCTACACCTTC
v_gene: TRBV7-2; d_gene: TRBD2; j_gene: TRBJ2-7; CDR3aa: CASNGGSEQYF; CDR3nt: TGTGCCAGCAACGGGGGGAGCGAGCAGTACTTC
v_gene: TRBV15; d_gene: TRBD1; j_gene: TRBJ1-2; CDR3aa: CATSSTQGVGYGYTF; CDR3nt: TGTGCCACCAGCAGCACACAGGGGGTCGGCTATGGCTACACCTTC
v_gene: TRBV5-4; d_gene: -; j_gene: TRBJ1-6; CDR3aa: CASTIQGTLHF; CDR3nt: TGTGCCAGCACTATACAGGGAACCCTCCACTTT
v_gene: TRBV4-2; d_gene: -; j_gene: TRBJ1-4; CDR3aa: CASGGTNEKLFF; CDR3nt: TGTGCCAGCGGGGGGACTAATGAAAAACTGTTTTTT